This T cell receptor (beta chain) was captured by sequencing in a study of blood T cell repertoires in COVID-19. TCRdb's table, derived via immunoSEQ multiplex PCR, lists solely in-frame clones and lacks some. The sample has 100,000 to 150,000 clones, around 89% seen once. V gave up 5 bases and J gave up 5 bases, with 19 bases separating them. This CDR3 has 16 amino acids. Germline loops: CDR1 SGHTA, CDR2 FQGTGA. This clonotype originated in a man between 60 and 75 years old with COVID-19, enrolled during active disease. V is TRBV7-3 and J is TRBJ2-1, with a possible D match to TRBD2 (6 bases). The sequencing sample was made of peripheral blood. The CDR3 loop is CASSHRGSPPDNEQFF. The CDR3 bases are TGTGCCAGCAGCCATCGGGGGAGCCCCCCTGACAATGAGCAGTTCTTC.